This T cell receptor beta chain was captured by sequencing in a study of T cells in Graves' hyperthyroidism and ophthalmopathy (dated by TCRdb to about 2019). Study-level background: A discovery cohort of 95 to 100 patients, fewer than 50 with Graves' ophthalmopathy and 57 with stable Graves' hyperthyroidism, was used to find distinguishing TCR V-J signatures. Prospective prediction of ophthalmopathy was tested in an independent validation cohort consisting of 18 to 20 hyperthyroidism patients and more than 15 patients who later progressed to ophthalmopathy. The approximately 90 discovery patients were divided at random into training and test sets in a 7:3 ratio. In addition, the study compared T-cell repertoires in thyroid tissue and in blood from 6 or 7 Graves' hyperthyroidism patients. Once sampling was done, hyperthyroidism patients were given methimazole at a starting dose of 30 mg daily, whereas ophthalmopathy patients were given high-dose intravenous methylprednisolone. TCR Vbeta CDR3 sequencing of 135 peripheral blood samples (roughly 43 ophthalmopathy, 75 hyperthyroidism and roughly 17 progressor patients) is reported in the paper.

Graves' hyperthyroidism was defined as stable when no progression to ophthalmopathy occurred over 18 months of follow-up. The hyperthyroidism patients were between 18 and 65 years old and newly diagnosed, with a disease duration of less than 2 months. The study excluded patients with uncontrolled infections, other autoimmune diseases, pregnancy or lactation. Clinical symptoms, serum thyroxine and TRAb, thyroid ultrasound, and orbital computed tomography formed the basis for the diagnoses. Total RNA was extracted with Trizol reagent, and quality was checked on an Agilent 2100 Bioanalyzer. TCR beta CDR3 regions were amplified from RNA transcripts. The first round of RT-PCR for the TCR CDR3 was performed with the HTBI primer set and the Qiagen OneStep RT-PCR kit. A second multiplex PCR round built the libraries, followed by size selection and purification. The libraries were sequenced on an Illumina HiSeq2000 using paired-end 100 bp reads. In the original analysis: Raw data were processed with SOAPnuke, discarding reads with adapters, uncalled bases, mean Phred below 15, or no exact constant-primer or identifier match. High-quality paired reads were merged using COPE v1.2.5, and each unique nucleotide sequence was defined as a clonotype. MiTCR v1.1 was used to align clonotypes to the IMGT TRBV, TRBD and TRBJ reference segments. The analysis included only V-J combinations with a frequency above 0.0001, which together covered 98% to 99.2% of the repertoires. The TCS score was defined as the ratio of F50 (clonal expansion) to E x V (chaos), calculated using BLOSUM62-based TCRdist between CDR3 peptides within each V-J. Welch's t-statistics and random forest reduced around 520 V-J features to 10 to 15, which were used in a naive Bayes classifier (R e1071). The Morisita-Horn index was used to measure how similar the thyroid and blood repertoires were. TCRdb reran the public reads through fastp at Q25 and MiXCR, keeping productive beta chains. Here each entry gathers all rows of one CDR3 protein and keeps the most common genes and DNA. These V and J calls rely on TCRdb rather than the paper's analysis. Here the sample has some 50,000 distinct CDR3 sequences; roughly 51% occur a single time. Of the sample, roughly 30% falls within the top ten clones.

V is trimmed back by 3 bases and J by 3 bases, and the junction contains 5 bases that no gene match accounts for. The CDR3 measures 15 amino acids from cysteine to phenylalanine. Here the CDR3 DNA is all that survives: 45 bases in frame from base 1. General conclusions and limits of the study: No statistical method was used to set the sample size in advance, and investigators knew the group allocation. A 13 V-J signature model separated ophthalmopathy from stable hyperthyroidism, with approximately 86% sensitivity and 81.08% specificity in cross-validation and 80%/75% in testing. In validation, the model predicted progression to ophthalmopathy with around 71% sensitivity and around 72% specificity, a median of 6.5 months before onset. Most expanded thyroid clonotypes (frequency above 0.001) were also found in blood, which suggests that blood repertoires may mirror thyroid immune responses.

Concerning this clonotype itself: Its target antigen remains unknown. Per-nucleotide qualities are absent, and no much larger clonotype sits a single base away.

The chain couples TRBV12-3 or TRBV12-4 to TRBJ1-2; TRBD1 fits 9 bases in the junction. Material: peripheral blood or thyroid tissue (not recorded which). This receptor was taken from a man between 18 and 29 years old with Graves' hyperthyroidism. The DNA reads TGTGCCAGCAGTTTCACAGGGGGCGCGGACTATGGCTACACCTTC. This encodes CASSFTGGADYGYTF.